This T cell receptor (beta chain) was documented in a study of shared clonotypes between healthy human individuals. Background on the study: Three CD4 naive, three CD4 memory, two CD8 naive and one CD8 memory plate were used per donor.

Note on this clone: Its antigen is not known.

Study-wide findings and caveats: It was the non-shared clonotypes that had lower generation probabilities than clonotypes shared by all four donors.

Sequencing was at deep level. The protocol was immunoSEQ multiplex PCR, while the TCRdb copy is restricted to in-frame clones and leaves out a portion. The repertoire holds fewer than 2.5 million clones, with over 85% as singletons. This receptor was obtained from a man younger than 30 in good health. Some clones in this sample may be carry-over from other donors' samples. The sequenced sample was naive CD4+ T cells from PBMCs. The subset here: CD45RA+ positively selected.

Here the CDR3 DNA reads TGCGCCAGCAGCGGGGGACTAGCAAGCGGGGAGCTGTTTTTT. Its translation: CASSGGLASGELFF. This chain uses TRBV5-1 with TRBJ2-2, with 9 bases aligning to TRBD2. Germline V gene lookup returns CDR1 SGHRS and CDR2 YFSETQ. This CDR3 contains 14 residues. V gave up 4 bases and J gave up 7 bases; unmatched junction bases: 5.